Below are 26 T cell receptor beta chains sequenced from a single sample in a study of cytomegalovirus exposure and HLA in healthy donors. Amplification used 60 Vbeta primers and 13 Jbeta primers. Libraries were prepared by immunoSEQ multiplex PCR; TCRdb keeps only in-frame clonotypes and omits some of them. The repertoire shows roughly 55,000 clones; the top ten hold roughly 9.6%. The material sequenced was PBMCs. The receptors shown here come from a man aged 50 to 60 in good health and CMV-seropositive.

The gene calls are TRBV5-6 and TRBJ1-1; 10 bases match TRBD1. Germline lookup yields CDR1 SGHDT and CDR2 YYEEEE. There are 13 residues in the CDR3. The junction had 4 bases not matched to a gene; V was cut back by 4 bases and J by 7 bases. The CDR3 sequence is CASSRDRGGEAFF. CDR3 in DNA: TGTGCCAGCAGCAGGGACAGGGGAGGTGAAGCTTTCTTT.

The chain employs TRBV27 and TRBJ2-7; 9 nucleotides line up with TRBD1. CDR3 length equals 14 residues. CDR1 MNHEY and CDR2 SMNVEV come from the germline V gene (reference sequence). The J segment lost 2 bases and the V segment lost 6 bases, leaving 5 bases of the junction unmatched. The CDR3 region has the DNA TGTGCCAGCAGAGGGACAGGGCGAACCTACGAGCAGTACTTC. Translated: CASRGTGRTYEQYF.

The chain recombines TRBV30 with TRBJ1-5; D may be TRBD1 (6 bases). The CDR3 is made up of 13 amino acids. The ends were cut back, 4 bases at V and 4 bases at J, with 11 bases in the middle. Germline V lookup: CDR1 GTSNPN, CDR2 SVGIG (reference sequence). This CDR3 is CAWKQGGNQPQHF. The CDR3 nucleotides read TGTGCCTGGAAACAGGGAGGGAATCAGCCCCAGCATTTT.

This chain uses TRBV7-8 with TRBJ2-1, with 11 bases lining up with TRBD2. The germline V gene has CDR1 SGHVS and CDR2 FQNEAQ. The trim removed 5 bases at V and 4 bases at J, leaving 7 bases unmatched. This CDR3 has 16 amino acids. CDR3 in DNA: TGTGCCAGCAGCGGACGACTAGCGGGAAAATACAATGAGCAGTTCTTC. Encoded protein: CASSGRLAGKYNEQFF.

This chain joins TRBV6-5 and TRBJ1-2; D might be TRBD1 (5 bases). This CDR3 has 15 residues. The V end was cut by 0 bases, the J end by 6 bases, with 14 bases between. Per germline, CDR1 MNHEY and CDR2 SVGAGI. In nucleotides, the CDR3 is TGTGCCAGCAGTTACTCAGTCGGGGGTTGGGATGGCTACACCTTC. Amino acid sequence: CASSYSVGGWDGYTF.

The chain links TRBV6-5 to TRBJ2-7, with D possibly being TRBD2 (6 bases). CDR3 length equals 15 residues. The V gene's germline CDR1 is MNHEY and CDR2 SVGAGI. V lost 5 bases, J lost 2 bases, and 16 bases lay in between. CDR3 nucleotide sequence: TGTGCCAGCAGTCCCCGGGGGACGGGACCCTACGAGCAGTACTTC. It specifies CASSPRGTGPYEQYF.

The genes are TRBV30 and TRBJ1-2; no firm D call. The length of the CDR3 is 12 residues. The germline V and J ends were trimmed by 0 bases and 1 base, with 3 bases remaining between them. Germline V lookup: CDR1 GTSNPN, CDR2 SVGIG (reference sequence). This CDR3 is CAWSVSNYGYTF. The CDR3 nucleotides read TGTGCCTGGAGTGTCAGTAACTATGGCTACACCTTC.

V and J are TRBV5-4 and TRBJ1-1, with D perhaps TRBD1 (5 bases). This CDR3 is 14 amino acids long. Trimming pared 4 bases from V and 5 bases from J, leaving 15 bases between. The V gene's germline CDR1 is SGHNT and CDR2 YYREEE (reference sequence). CDR3 nucleotides: TGTGCCAGCAGCGTTGGGGCAGGGATAACTGAAGCTTTCTTT. Encoded protein: CASSVGAGITEAFF.

The V and J genes are TRBV7-8 and TRBJ1-2, with 7 bases that match TRBD1. V shed 1 base, J shed 5 bases, and the junction held 4 bases outside the gene matches. The CDR3 loop spans 14 amino acids. Germline V gene sequence: CDR1 SGHVS, CDR2 FQNEAQ. CDR3 nucleotides: TGTGCCAGCAGCTTAGAGCCCAGGGGGTATGGCTACACCTTC. Translated: CASSLEPRGYGYTF.

V and J are TRBV5-1 and TRBJ2-1; 10 positions agree with TRBD1. The CDR3 sequence is 14 residues long. Unmatched junction bases numbered 10, after V lost 4 bases and J lost 12 bases. Germline-derived CDR1 and CDR2 are SGHRS and YFSETQ. The CDR3 nucleotides are TGCGCCAGCAGCCCCGGGACAGGGGTTGAGGGGCAGTTCTTC. It yields the protein CASSPGTGVEGQFF.

The V and J genes are TRBV28 and TRBJ2-1; D gene uncertain. V lost 6 bases and J 5 bases, leaving 17 bases between the germline ends. Germline V lookup: CDR1 MDHEN, CDR2 SYDVKM. The CDR3 consists of 15 residues. In DNA form, the CDR3 reads TGTGCCAGCAGCGCTTCAAAGACTGTGGACAATGAGCAGTTCTTC. As protein: CASSASKTVDNEQFF.

This sequence joins TRBV7-9 and TRBJ2-5; D is unresolved. The CDR3 is 12 residues long. Between the trimmed V and J ends, which lost 5 bases and 7 bases, there was a span of 11 bases. The germline V gene has CDR1 SEHNR and CDR2 FQNEAQ (reference sequence). The DNA of the CDR3 is TGTGCCAGCAGCCCCACTACCCCGACCCAGTACTTC. Encoded protein: CASSPTTPTQYF. The variable domain in full, with the rest retrieved from reference TRBV7-9 and TRBJ2-5, is DTGVSQNPRHKITKRGQNVTFRCDPISEHNRLYWYRQTLGQGPEFLTYFQNEAQLEKSRLLSDRFSAERPKGSFSTLEIQRTEQGDSAMYLCASSPTTPTQYFGPGTRLLVL.

The chain recombines TRBV6-6 with TRBJ2-7, with 7 bases that match TRBD1. After removal of 2 bases from V and 4 bases from J, the junction contained 5 bases not matched to a gene. Looked up from germline, CDR1 is MNHNY and CDR2 is SVGAGI (reference sequence). The CDR3 length is 14 residues. CDR3 amino acids: CASSYGAGGYEQYF. As DNA, the CDR3 is TGTGCCAGCAGTTACGGGGCAGGGGGATACGAGCAGTACTTC.

The genes are TRBV7-9 and TRBJ2-7; a possible D gene is TRBD2 (6 bases). Germline lookup yields CDR1 SEHNR and CDR2 FQNEAQ (reference sequence). The V gene lost 4 bases and the J gene lost 1 base, with 8 bases spanning the gap. This CDR3 is 13 amino acids long. The CDR3 region has the DNA TGTGCCAGCAGCTCAAGCGGGTCCTACGAGCAGTACTTC. Residues: CASSSSGSYEQYF.

This rearrangement joins TRBV25-1 to TRBJ2-7; no reliable D call. V was pared by 4 bases and J by 3 bases, with 4 bases between. This CDR3 has 11 residues. The germline gives CDR1 MGHDK, CDR2 SYGVNS. The CDR3 loop is CASSVLYEQYF. CDR3 in DNA: TGTGCCAGCAGTGTCCTCTACGAGCAGTACTTC.

The chain is built from TRBV5-4 and TRBJ1-6; D is unclear. Germline assignment: CDR1 SGHNT and CDR2 YYREEE (reference sequence). The CDR3 totals 15 residues. Trimming pared 1 base from V and 7 bases from J, leaving 12 bases between. CDR3 DNA sequence: TGTGCCAGCAGCTTGCTACCGGGTTCAAATTCACCCCTCCACTTT. Translated: CASSLLPGSNSPLHF.

The J gene is TRBJ2-3, the V gene TRBV2, with D possibly TRBD2 on 5 matching bases. The CDR3 has 13 amino acids. Germline V gene data show CDR1 as SNHLY and CDR2 as FYNNEI. V was trimmed by 5 bases and J by 3 bases, leaving 9 bases between them. The CDR3 region is CASSTLGTDTQYF. CDR3 nucleotides: TGTGCCAGCAGTACACTAGGTACAGATACGCAGTATTTT.

The chain recombines TRBV7-3 with TRBJ2-2; the D is unclear. Trimming left V 2 bases short and J 3 bases short, with 7 bases between. There are 14 residues in the CDR3. Germline values: CDR1 SGHTA, CDR2 FQGTGA. CDR3 sequence (DNA): TGTGCCAGCAGCTTAGGGCCTTACACCGGGGAGCTGTTTTTT. This gives the protein CASSLGPYTGELFF. The full variable domain, in which reference TRBV7-3 and TRBJ2-2 provide the parts outside the CDR3, is GAGVSQTPSNKVTEKGKYVELRCDPISGHTALYWYRQSLGQGPEFLIYFQGTGAADDSGLPNDRFFAVRPEGSVSTLKIQRTERGDSAVYLCASSLGPYTGELFFGEGSRLTVL.

The chain joins TRBV28 to TRBJ2-7; D is undetermined. The V gene's germline CDR1 is MDHEN and CDR2 SYDVKM. V was pared by 4 bases and J by 0 bases, with 10 bases between. The CDR3 is 14 amino acids. DNA for the CDR3: TGTGCCAGCAGTTCCTTGCCTAGCTCCTACGAGCAGTACTTC. Protein product: CASSSLPSSYEQYF.

J is TRBJ2-3 and V is TRBV5-4; 8 nucleotides align to TRBD2. CDR3 length: 16 amino acids. Germline CDR1 SGHNT, CDR2 YYREEE (reference sequence). After removal of 4 bases from V and 5 bases from J, the junction contained 12 bases not matched to a gene. CDR3 nucleotide sequence: TGTGCCAGCAGCCTTTACTTCAGCGGGAGCCTAGATACGCAGTATTTT. Its translation is CASSLYFSGSLDTQYF.

The rearrangement links TRBV28 to TRBJ1-2; TRBD1 might be the D (6 bases). There are 15 residues in the CDR3. CDR1 MDHEN and CDR2 SYDVKM come from the germline V gene. V was cut by 10 bases and J by 0 bases, with 18 bases left in between. The CDR3 loop reads CAIPSQGLANYGYTF. The CDR3 DNA reads TGTGCCATCCCATCACAGGGTCTGGCTAACTATGGCTACACCTTC.

The V call is TRBV19, the J call TRBJ2-1; 7 bases agree with TRBD2. After removal of 9 bases from V and 7 bases from J, the junction contained 12 bases not matched to a gene. The CDR3 has 14 amino acids. The V gene's germline CDR1 is LNHDA and CDR2 SQIVND (reference sequence). This CDR3 is CASAPGLGINEQFF. In DNA, the CDR3 is TGTGCCAGCGCGCCAGGACTAGGTATAAATGAGCAGTTCTTC.

The rearrangement links TRBV7-2 to TRBJ2-7; unclear D gene. V was pared by 1 base and J by 2 bases, with 9 bases between. The germline CDR1 and CDR2 sequences are SGHTA and FQGNSA. The CDR3 consists of 14 residues. CDR3 amino acids: CASSLEALAYEQYF. DNA for the CDR3: TGTGCCAGCAGCTTAGAAGCCCTCGCCTACGAGCAGTACTTC. Drawing the rest from reference TRBV7-2 and TRBJ2-7, the complete variable domain is GAGVSQSPSNKVTEKGKDVELRCDPISGHTALYWYRQSLGQGLEFLIYFQGNSAPDKSGLPSDRFSAERTGGSVSTLTIQRTQQEDSAVYLCASSLEALAYEQYFGPGTRLTVT.

The chain joins TRBV18 to TRBJ1-2, with D possibly matching TRBD1 (5 bases). V lost 3 bases, J lost 4 bases, and 18 bases lay in between. The CDR3 is 16 amino acids. CDR1 and CDR2 (germline): KGHSH, LQKENI. CDR3 loop: CASSPPRQQTPYGYTF. The DNA of the CDR3 is TGTGCCAGCTCACCCCCGAGACAGCAAACCCCCTATGGCTACACCTTC.

The rearrangement uses TRBV11-2 and TRBJ2-1; 8 bases match TRBD1. In germline, CDR1 is SGHAT, CDR2 FQNNGV. The J segment lost 3 bases and the V segment lost 2 bases, leaving 6 bases of the junction unmatched. CDR3 length: 16 residues. The CDR3 loop is CASSLTTGGFYNEQFF. As DNA, the CDR3 is TGTGCCAGCAGCTTAACCACAGGGGGGTTCTACAATGAGCAGTTCTTC.

The chain combines TRBV6-5 with TRBJ1-3, with 7 nucleotides matching TRBD1. CDR1 is MNHEY and CDR2 is SVGAGI in the germline V gene. J lost 6 bases, V lost 6 bases, and 5 bases had no gene match. The CDR3 totals 13 residues. This chain's CDR3 is CASRGQRPNTIYF. The CDR3 DNA reads as TGTGCCAGCAGGGGACAGCGACCAAACACCATATATTTT.